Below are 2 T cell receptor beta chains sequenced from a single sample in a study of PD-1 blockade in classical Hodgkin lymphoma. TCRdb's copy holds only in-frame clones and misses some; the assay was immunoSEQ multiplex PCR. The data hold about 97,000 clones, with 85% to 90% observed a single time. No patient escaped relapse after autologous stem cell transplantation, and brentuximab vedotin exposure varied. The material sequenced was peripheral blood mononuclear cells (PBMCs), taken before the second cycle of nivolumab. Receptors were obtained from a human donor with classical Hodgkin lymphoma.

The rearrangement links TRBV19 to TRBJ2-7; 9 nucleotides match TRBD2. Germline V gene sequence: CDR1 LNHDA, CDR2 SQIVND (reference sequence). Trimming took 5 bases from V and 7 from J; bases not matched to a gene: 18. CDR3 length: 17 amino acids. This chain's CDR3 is CASSELGSSGGPGEQYF. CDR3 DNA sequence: TGTGCCAGTAGTGAGCTCGGGTCCAGCGGGGGGCCAGGGGAGCAGTACTTC.

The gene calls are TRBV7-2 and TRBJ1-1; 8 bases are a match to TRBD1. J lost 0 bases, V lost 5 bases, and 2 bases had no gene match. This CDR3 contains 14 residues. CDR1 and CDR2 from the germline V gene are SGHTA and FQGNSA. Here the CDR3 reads CASSEGQVNTEAFF. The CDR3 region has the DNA TGTGCCAGCAGCGAGGGACAGGTGAACACTGAAGCTTTCTTT. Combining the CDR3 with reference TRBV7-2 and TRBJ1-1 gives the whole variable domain GAGVSQSPSNKVTEKGKDVELRCDPISGHTALYWYRQSLGQGLEFLIYFQGNSAPDKSGLPSDRFSAERTGGSVSTLTIQRTQQEDSAVYLCASSEGQVNTEAFFGQGTRLTVV.